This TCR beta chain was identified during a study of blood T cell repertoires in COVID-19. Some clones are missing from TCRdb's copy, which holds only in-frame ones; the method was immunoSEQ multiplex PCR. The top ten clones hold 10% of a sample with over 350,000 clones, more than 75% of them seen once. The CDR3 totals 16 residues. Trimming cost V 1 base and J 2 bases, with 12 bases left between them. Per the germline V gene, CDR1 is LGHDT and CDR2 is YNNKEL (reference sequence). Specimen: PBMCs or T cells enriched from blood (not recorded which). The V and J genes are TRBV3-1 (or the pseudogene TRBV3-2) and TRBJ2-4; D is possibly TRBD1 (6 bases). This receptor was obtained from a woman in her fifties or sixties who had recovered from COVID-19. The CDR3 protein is CASSQVTGYPKNIQYF. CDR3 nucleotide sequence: TGTGCCAGCAGCCAAGTAACAGGGTACCCCAAAAACATTCAGTACTTC.